Detailed here is one TCR beta chain. Its antigen is currently unknown. This entry is derived from a study of OX40 agonist ivuxolimab in advanced cancers. Study information: Mean age approximately 61 years, range about 23 to 80; nearly 85% male. Study-level points and caveats: At doses 0.1 to 3.0 mg/kg, CD4+ and CD8+ clones expanded. The work left the antigen specificity of expanded peripheral T cells undetermined.

Using immunoSEQ multiplex PCR, the repertoire was profiled, and TCRdb retains in-frame clones only, with some absent. This table holds approximately 67,000 clones, about 93% found once. Trimming took off 5 bases at V and 8 bases at J, with 16 bases between the two ends. Germline CDR1 is LGHNT and CDR2 is FRNRAP. This CDR3 contains 14 residues. The sequencing here drew on CD4+ or CD8+ T cells sorted from blood, taken in a trial of the OX40 agonist ivuxolimab. The V call is TRBV12-5, the J call TRBJ2-1; D remains unclear. The origin of this receptor is an adult with an advanced solid tumor such as melanoma, head and neck, liver or kidney cancer. The CDR3 loop is CASGTIGPNDEQFF. CDR3 sequence (DNA): TGTGCTAGTGGTACCATTGGACCTAACGATGAGCAGTTCTTC.